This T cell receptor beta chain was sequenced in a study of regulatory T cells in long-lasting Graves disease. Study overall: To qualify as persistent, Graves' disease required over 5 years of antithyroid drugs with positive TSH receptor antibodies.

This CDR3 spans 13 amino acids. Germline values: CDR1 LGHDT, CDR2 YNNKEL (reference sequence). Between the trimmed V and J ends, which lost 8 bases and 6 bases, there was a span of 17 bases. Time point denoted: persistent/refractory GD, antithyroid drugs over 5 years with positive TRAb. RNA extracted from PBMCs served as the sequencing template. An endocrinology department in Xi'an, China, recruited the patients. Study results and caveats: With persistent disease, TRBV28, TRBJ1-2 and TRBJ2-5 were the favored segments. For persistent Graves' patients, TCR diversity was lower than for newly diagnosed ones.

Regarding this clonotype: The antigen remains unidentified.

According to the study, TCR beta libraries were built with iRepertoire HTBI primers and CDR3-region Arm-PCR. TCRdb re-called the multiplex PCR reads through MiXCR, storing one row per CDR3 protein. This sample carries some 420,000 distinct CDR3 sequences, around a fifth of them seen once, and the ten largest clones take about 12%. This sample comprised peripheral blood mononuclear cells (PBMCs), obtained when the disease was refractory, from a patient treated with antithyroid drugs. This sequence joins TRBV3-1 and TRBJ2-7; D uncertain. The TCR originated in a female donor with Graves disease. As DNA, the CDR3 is TGTGCCAGCCGGGCCTCTGATCCCGGCGAGCAGTACTTC. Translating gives CASRASDPGEQYF.